The 21 T cell receptor beta chains below come from one sample, sequenced in a study of blood T cell repertoires in COVID-19. Using immunoSEQ multiplex PCR, the repertoire was profiled, and TCRdb retains in-frame clones only, with some absent. There are about 60,000 clones in the sample; roughly 84% occur only once, and around 5.4% lies in the top ten. Sequenced: peripheral blood. The receptors here all came from a woman in her 70s with acute or convalescent COVID-19.

V and J are TRBV5-1 and TRBJ2-1; 15 nucleotides match TRBD2. Trimming cost V 4 bases and J 9 bases; bases outside gene matches: 8. CDR3 length: 16 residues. Germline lookup yields CDR1 SGHRS and CDR2 YFSETQ. The CDR3 region is CASSPGLAGGPGEQFF. Here the CDR3 DNA reads TGCGCCAGCAGCCCCGGACTAGCGGGGGGGCCGGGTGAGCAGTTCTTC.

The rearrangement uses TRBV11-3 and TRBJ2-7; 10 bases are a match to TRBD1. V was pared by 3 bases and J by 1 base, with 12 bases of the junction left unmatched. The germline CDR1 and CDR2 sequences are SGHNT and YENEEA. The CDR3 spans 18 residues. CDR3 sequence reads: CASSFLPGTGVVSYEQYF. Here the CDR3 DNA reads TGTGCCAGCAGCTTTCTACCGGGGACAGGGGTTGTGTCCTACGAGCAGTACTTC.

This chain links TRBV29-1 with TRBJ1-1; TRBD1 matches 8 bases. With V trimmed by 3 bases and J by 5 bases, 11 bases remained unmatched. The V gene's germline CDR1 is SQVTM and CDR2 ANQGSEA. This CDR3 region has 15 residues. CDR3 sequence: CSVEGPTGGRTEAFF. In nucleotides, the CDR3 is TGCAGCGTTGAGGGACCTACAGGGGGACGGACTGAAGCTTTCTTT. Based on the CDR3 plus reference TRBV29-1 and TRBJ1-1, the full variable domain is SAVISQKPSRDICQRGTSLTIQCQVDSQVTMMFWYRQQPGQSLTLIATANQGSEATYESGFVIDKFPISRPNLTFSTLTVSNMSPEDSSIYLCSVEGPTGGRTEAFFGQGTRLTVV.

V and J are TRBV2 and TRBJ2-3; TRBD1 might be the D (5 bases). This CDR3 is built from 14 residues. V lost 6 bases and J 0 bases, leaving 10 bases between the germline ends. The germline gives CDR1 SNHLY, CDR2 FYNNEI. CDR3 loop: CASSPGHSTDTQYF. The DNA for the CDR3 is TGTGCCAGCAGCCCCGGACACAGCACAGATACGCAGTATTTT.

The chain couples TRBV20-1 to TRBJ2-7; perhaps TRBD2 as D (6 bases). The germline CDR1 and CDR2 sequences are DFQATT and SNEGSKA (reference sequence). Trimming took 3 bases from V and 3 from J, leaving 12 bases between them. The CDR3 is made up of 13 amino acids. The CDR3 DNA sequence: TGCAGTGCTAGTAGCCGGGGGTTCTACGAGCAGTACTTC. It is translated as CSASSRGFYEQYF.

The rearrangement uses TRBV6-2 or TRBV6-3 and TRBJ2-5, with D possibly matching TRBD2 (5 bases). This CDR3 has 14 residues. The V gene's germline CDR1 is MNHEY and CDR2 SVGEGT. V lost 2 bases and J 5 bases, leaving 12 bases between the germline ends. Here the CDR3 DNA reads TGTGCCAGCAGTTACGGTTCTAGCTGGGAGACCCAGTACTTC. Amino acid sequence: CASSYGSSWETQYF.

This clone appeared a single time. The gene calls are TRBV9 and TRBJ2-1; 8 positions agree with TRBD2. V lost 3 bases to trimming and J lost 6 bases; unmatched junction nucleotides: 2. Germline CDR1 and CDR2: SGDLS and YYNGEE. This CDR3 comprises 13 residues. The CDR3 protein is CASSGGTSNEQFF. CDR3 sequence (DNA): TGTGCCAGCAGCGGGGGGACTAGCAATGAGCAGTTCTTC.

The V gene is TRBV7-9, the J gene TRBJ1-3; TRBD1 matches at 10 bases. Germline loops: CDR1 SEHNR, CDR2 FQNEAQ (reference sequence). The CDR3 is 17 residues long. The V gene end was trimmed by 3 bases and the J gene end by 5 bases; junction bases not matched to a gene: 10. CDR3 in amino acids: CASSFSGGDRGRNTIYF. The CDR3 DNA reads TGTGCCAGCAGCTTCTCCGGGGGGGACAGGGGAAGAAACACCATATATTTT.

This clone showed up just once. This sequence joins TRBV6-5 and TRBJ1-1, with D perhaps matching TRBD1 (6 bases). The CDR3 loop spans 13 amino acids. V was pared by 5 bases and J by 4 bases, with 11 bases between. Germline V gene sequence: CDR1 MNHEY, CDR2 SVGAGI. The CDR3 coding sequence is TGTGCCAGCAGTACCCAGGGGTTCACTGAAGCTTTCTTT. This sequence encodes CASSTQGFTEAFF.

V gene TRBV2 combines with J gene TRBJ1-3; TRBD1 matches at 7 bases. From germline, CDR1 is SNHLY and CDR2 FYNNEI. V was clipped by 4 bases and J by 0 bases; unmatched bases: 3. This CDR3 comprises 15 residues. In DNA, the CDR3 is TGTGCCAGCAGTGGAGGGACAGTCTCTGGAAACACCATATATTTT. The encoded protein is CASSGGTVSGNTIYF.

The J gene is TRBJ1-5, the V gene TRBV28, with 8 bases matching TRBD1. The germline CDR1 and CDR2 sequences are MDHEN and SYDVKM. CDR3 size: 16 residues. V lost 4 bases to trimming and J lost 5 bases; unmatched junction nucleotides: 10. CDR3 in DNA: TGTGCCAGCAGTTCCCCGACAGGGGTCGACGATCAGCCCCAGCATTTT. Translation gives CASSSPTGVDDQPQHF. The entire variable domain, with the rest obtained from reference TRBV28 and TRBJ1-5, is as follows: DVKVTQSSRYLVKRTGEKVFLECVQDMDHENMFWYRQDPGLGLRLIYFSYDVKMKEKGDIPEGYSVSREKKERFSLILESASTNQTSMYLCASSSPTGVDDQPQHFGDGTRLSIL.

The chain is built from TRBV15 and TRBJ1-1; 7 nucleotides line up with TRBD1. The CDR3 runs 14 residues. Germline V lookup: CDR1 LNHNV, CDR2 YYDKDF (reference sequence). Trimming at V came to 0 bases and at J to 7 bases, leaving 5 bases not matched to a gene. The CDR3 DNA sequence: TGTGCCACCAGCAGAGATCAACAGGGGAGTGAAGCTTTCTTT. It encodes CATSRDQQGSEAFF.

V usage is TRBV20-1 and J usage is TRBJ1-1; 8 bases line up with TRBD1. CDR3 length: 16 amino acids. After removal of 3 bases from V and 1 base from J, the junction contained 10 bases not matched to a gene. Germline V gene lookup returns CDR1 DFQATT and CDR2 SNEGSKA (reference sequence). CDR3 sequence reads: CSASKRQGIGNTEAFF. For the CDR3, the DNA is TGCAGTGCTAGTAAACGACAGGGGATCGGGAACACTGAAGCTTTCTTT.

The rearrangement links TRBV19 to TRBJ2-6, with D tentatively TRBD2 (6 bases). With 5 bases removed from V and 4 bases from J, the gap between germline ends came to 9 bases. There are 14 residues in the CDR3. CDR1 is LNHDA, CDR2 SQIVND, per germline (reference sequence). CDR3 amino acids: CASSGLQGANVLTF. For the CDR3, the DNA is TGTGCCAGTAGTGGACTACAGGGGGCCAACGTCCTGACTTTC.

This clone has more than one count but fewer than ten. The CDR3 loop is CASSPLSRDRVYGYTF. CDR3 nucleotides: TGTGCCAGCAGCCCTCTATCCCGTGACAGGGTTTATGGCTACACCTTC. The rearrangement uses TRBV6-2 or TRBV6-3 and TRBJ1-2, with 7 bases identical to TRBD1. With V trimmed by 6 bases and J by 5 bases, 15 bases remained unmatched. The CDR3 extends over 16 amino acids. Germline CDR1 and CDR2: MNHEY and SVGEGT.

The chain uses TRBV6-5 and TRBJ2-3; perhaps TRBD1 as D (5 bases). The ends were cut back, 2 bases at V and 3 bases at J, with 9 bases in the middle. The V gene's germline CDR1 is MNHEY and CDR2 SVGAGI. The CDR3 contains 14 residues. The CDR3 region is CASSYRGRTDTQYF. The CDR3 nucleotides are TGTGCCAGCAGTTACAGGGGTAGGACAGATACGCAGTATTTT.

A remark on this clone: This same CDR3 is encoded by further DNA sequences in the sample. The chain uses TRBV28 and TRBJ1-5, with D unclear. CDR1 and CDR2 from the germline V gene are MDHEN and SYDVKM. V gave up 7 bases and J gave up 2 bases, with 6 bases separating them. The CDR3 spans 12 residues. The CDR3 nucleotides are TGTGCCAGCACTTCAGGCAATCAGCCCCAGCATTTT. It yields the protein CASTSGNQPQHF. The whole variable domain, remainder taken from reference TRBV28 and TRBJ1-5, is DVKVTQSSRYLVKRTGEKVFLECVQDMDHENMFWYRQDPGLGLRLIYFSYDVKMKEKGDIPEGYSVSREKKERFSLILESASTNQTSMYLCASTSGNQPQHFGDGTRLSIL.

This chain links TRBV5-1 with TRBJ2-6; D is perhaps TRBD1 (7 bases). Looked up from germline, CDR1 is SGHRS and CDR2 is YFSETQ. The V end was cut by 0 bases, the J end by 2 bases, with 24 bases between. There are 21 residues in the CDR3. CDR3 bases: TGCGCCAGCAGCTTGGCCGGCCTGGGCCAGGGGGGCATGGCTGGGGCCAACGTCCTGACTTTC. It is translated as CASSLAGLGQGGMAGANVLTF.

This chain uses TRBV4-2 with TRBJ2-3; TRBD2 is a possible D gene (6 bases). CDR3 size: 18 residues. V was pared by 4 bases and J by 1 base, with 21 bases between. Germline V gene data show CDR1 as LGHNA and CDR2 as YNFKEQ. The CDR3 protein is CASSRLKTTGTGTDTQYF. In nucleotides, the CDR3 is TGTGCCAGCAGCCGCCTCAAGACCACCGGGACTGGCACAGATACGCAGTATTTT.

The chain links TRBV7-6 to TRBJ2-1; 7 bases are a match to TRBD2. Germline trimming cut 3 bases from V and 2 bases from J; bases unmatched to any gene: 4. This CDR3 has 15 amino acids. From germline, CDR1 is SGHVS and CDR2 FNYEAQ. The CDR3 is CASSFSGLTYNEQFF. CDR3 coding DNA: TGTGCCAGCAGCTTTAGCGGGCTCACCTACAATGAGCAGTTCTTC.

J is TRBJ2-7 and V is TRBV7-9, with a weak D call TRBD1 (6 bases). CDR1 and CDR2 from the germline V gene are SEHNR and FQNEAQ (reference sequence). The CDR3 extends over 15 amino acids. Trimming removed 3 bases at V and 5 bases at J, with 17 bases between. The CDR3 loop is CASSLVDGGADEQYF. The CDR3 DNA reads as TGTGCCAGCAGCTTGGTCGATGGGGGCGCCGACGAGCAGTACTTC.